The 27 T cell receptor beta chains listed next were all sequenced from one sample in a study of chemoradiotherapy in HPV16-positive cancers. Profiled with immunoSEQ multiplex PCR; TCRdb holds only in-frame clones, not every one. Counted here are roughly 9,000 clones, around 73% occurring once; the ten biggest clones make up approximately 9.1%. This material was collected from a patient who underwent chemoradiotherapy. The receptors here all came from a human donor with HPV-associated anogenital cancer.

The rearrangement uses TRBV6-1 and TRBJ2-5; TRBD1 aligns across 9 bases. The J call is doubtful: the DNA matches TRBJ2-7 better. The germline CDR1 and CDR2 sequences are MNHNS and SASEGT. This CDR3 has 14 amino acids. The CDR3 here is CASRTGTGLYEQYF. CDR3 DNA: TGTGCCAGCAGGACCGGGACAGGGCTCTACGAGCAGTACTTC.

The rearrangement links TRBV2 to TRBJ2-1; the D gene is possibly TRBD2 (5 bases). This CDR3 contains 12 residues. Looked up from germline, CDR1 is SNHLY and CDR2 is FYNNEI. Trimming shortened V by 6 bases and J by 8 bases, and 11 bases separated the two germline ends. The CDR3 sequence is CASRGGRDEQFF. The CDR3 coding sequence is TGTGCCAGCAGAGGCGGGCGCGATGAGCAGTTCTTC. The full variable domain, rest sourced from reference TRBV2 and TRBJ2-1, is EPEVTQTPSHQVTQMGQEVILRCVPISNHLYFYWYRQILGQKVEFLVSFYNNEISEKSEIFDDQFSVERPDGSNFTLKIRSTKLEDSAMYFCASRGGRDEQFFGPGTRLTVL.

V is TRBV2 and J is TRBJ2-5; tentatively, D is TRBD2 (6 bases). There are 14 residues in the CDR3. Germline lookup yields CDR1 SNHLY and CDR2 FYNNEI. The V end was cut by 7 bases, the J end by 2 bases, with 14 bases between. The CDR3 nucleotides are TGTGCCAGCAAGGAGGGAAACTTACAAGAGACCCAGTACTTC. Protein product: CASKEGNLQETQYF.

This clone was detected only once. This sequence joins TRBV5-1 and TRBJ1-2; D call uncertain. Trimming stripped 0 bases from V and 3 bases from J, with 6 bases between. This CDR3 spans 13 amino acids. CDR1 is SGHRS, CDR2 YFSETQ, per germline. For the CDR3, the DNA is TGCGCCAGCAGCTTGGACGTATACTATGGCTACACCTTC. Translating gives CASSLDVYYGYTF.

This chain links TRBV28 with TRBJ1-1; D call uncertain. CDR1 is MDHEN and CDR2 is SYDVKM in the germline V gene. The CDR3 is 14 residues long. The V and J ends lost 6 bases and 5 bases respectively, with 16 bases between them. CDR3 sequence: CASSIRVRGTEAFF. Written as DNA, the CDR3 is TGTGCCAGCAGCATTAGGGTACGTGGTACTGAAGCTTTCTTT.

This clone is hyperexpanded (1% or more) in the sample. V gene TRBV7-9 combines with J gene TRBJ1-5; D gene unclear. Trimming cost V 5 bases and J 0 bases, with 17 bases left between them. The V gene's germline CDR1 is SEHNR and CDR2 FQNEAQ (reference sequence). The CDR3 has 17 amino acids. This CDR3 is CASSQTDGSYSNQPQHF. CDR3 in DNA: TGTGCCAGCAGCCAAACGGACGGATCCTATAGCAATCAGCCCCAGCATTTT.

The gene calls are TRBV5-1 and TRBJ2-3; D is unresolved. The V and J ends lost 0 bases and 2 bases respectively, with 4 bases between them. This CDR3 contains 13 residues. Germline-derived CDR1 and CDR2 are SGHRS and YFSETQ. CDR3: CASSLDPTDTQYF. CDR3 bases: TGCGCCAGCAGCTTGGACCCCACAGATACGCAGTATTTT.

The chain's CDR3 is CASSPERSNWADNEKLFF. The CDR3 DNA sequence: TGCGCCAGCAGCCCGGAAAGAAGTAATTGGGCAGATAATGAAAAACTGTTTTTT. The genes are TRBV5-1 and TRBJ1-4; D unclear. V was shortened by 4 bases and J by 4 bases, with 23 bases between the two germline ends. CDR1 and CDR2 from the germline V gene are SGHRS and YFSETQ. CDR3 length: 18 residues.

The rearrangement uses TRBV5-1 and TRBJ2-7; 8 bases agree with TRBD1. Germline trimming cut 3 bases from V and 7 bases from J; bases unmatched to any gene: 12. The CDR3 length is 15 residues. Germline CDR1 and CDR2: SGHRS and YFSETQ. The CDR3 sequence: CASSWTTGGGGEQYF. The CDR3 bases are TGCGCCAGCAGCTGGACCACAGGGGGAGGTGGGGAGCAGTACTTC.

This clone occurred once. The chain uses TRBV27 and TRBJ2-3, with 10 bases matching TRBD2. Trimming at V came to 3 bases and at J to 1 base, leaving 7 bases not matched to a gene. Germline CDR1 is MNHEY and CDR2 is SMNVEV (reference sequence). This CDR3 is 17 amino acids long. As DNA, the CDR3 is TGTGCCAGCAGTTTGGGGCAGCGGGGGGGCGGCACAGATACGCAGTATTTT. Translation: CASSLGQRGGGTDTQYF.

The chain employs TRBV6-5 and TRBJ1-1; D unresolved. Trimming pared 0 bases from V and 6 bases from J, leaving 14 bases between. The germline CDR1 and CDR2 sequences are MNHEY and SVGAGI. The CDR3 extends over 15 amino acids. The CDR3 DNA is TGTGCCAGCAGTTACTCGTCACGGGGTCGGTCTGAAGCTTTCTTT. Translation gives CASSYSSRGRSEAFF.

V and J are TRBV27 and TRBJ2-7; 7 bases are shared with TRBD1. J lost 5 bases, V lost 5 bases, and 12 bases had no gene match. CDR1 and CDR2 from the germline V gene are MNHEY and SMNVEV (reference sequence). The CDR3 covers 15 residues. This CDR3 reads CASSPRQGMRNEQYF. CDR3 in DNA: TGTGCCAGCAGTCCACGACAGGGAATGAGAAACGAGCAGTACTTC.

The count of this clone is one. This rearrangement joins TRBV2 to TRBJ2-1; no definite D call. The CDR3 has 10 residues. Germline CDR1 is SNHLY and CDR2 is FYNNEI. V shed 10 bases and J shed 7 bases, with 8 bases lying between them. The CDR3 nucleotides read TGTGCCACCAGAAGGAATGAGCAGTTCTTC. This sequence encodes CATRRNEQFF.

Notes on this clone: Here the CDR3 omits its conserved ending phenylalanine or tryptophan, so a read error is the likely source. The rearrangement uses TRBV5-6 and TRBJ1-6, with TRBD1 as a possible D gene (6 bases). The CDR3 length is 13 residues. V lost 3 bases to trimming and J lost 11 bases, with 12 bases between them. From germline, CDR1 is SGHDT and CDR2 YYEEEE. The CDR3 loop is CASSSQTGPPLHL. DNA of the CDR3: TGTGCCAGCAGCTCCCAAACAGGGCCACCCCTCCACCTT.

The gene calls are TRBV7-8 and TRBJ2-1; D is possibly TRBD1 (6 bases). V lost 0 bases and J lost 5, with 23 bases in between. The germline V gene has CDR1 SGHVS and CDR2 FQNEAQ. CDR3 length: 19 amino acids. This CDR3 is CASSLAARAGVGVHNEQFF. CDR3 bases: TGTGCCAGCAGCTTAGCGGCCAGGGCAGGGGTCGGGGTACACAATGAGCAGTTCTTC.

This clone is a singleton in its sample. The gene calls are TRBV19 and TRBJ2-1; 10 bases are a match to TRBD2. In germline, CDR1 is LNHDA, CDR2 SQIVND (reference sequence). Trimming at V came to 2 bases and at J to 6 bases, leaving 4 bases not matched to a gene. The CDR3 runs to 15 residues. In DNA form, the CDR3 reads TGTGCCAGTAGTATATTCGAGCGGGGGGGCAATGAGCAGTTCTTC. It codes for CASSIFERGGNEQFF.

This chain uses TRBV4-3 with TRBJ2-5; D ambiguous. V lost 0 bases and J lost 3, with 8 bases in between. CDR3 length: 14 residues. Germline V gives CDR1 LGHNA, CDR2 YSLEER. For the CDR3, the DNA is TGCGCCAGCAGCCAAGATACCAGCAAAGAGACCCAGTACTTC. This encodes CASSQDTSKETQYF.

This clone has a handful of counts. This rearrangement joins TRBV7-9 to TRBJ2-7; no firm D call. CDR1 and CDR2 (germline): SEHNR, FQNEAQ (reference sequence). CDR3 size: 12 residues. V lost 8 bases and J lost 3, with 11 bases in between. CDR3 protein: CASDNDGYEQYF. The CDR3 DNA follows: TGTGCCAGCGATAACGACGGCTACGAGCAGTACTTC.

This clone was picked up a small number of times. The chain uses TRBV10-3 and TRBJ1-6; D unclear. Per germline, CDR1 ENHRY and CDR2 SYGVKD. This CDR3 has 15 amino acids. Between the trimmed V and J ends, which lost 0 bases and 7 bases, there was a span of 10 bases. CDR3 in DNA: TGTGCCATCAGTGAGTCGACTAACAGCAATTCACCCCTCCACTTT. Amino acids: CAISESTNSNSPLHF.

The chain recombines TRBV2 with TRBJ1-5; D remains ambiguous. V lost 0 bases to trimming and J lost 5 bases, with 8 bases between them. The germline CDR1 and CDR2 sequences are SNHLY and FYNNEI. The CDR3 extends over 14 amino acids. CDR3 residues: CASSEALPDQPQHF. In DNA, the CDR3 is TGTGCCAGCAGTGAAGCGTTACCGGATCAGCCCCAGCATTTT. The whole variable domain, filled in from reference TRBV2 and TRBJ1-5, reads EPEVTQTPSHQVTQMGQEVILRCVPISNHLYFYWYRQILGQKVEFLVSFYNNEISEKSEIFDDQFSVERPDGSNFTLKIRSTKLEDSAMYFCASSEALPDQPQHFGDGTRLSIL.

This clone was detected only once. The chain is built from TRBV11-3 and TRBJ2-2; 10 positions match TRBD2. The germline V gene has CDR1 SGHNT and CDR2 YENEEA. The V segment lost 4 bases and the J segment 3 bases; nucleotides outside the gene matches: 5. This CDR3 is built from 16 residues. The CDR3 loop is CASSSLAGVDTGELFF. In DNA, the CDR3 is TGTGCCAGCAGCTCCCTAGCGGGGGTGGACACCGGGGAGCTGTTTTTT.

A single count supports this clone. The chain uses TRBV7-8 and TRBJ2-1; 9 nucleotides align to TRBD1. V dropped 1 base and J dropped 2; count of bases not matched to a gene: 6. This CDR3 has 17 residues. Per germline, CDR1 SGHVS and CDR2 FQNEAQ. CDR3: CASSLGVGTGPYNEQFF. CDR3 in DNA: TGTGCCAGCAGCTTAGGGGTAGGGACAGGGCCCTACAATGAGCAGTTCTTC.

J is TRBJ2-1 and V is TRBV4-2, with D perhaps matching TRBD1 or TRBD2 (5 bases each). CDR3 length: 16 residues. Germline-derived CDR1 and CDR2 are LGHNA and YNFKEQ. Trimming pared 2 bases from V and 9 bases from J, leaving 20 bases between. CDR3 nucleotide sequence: TGTGCCAGCAGCCAAACTCAGGGCTCGGGGCTGGGTGAGCAGTTCTTC. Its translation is CASSQTQGSGLGEQFF.

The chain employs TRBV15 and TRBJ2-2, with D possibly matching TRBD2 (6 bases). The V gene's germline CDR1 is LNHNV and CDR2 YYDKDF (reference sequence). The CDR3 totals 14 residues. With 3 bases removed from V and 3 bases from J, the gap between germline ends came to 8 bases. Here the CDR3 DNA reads TGTGCCACCAGCAGGTGGGGGGACACCGGGGAGCTGTTTTTT. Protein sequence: CATSRWGDTGELFF.

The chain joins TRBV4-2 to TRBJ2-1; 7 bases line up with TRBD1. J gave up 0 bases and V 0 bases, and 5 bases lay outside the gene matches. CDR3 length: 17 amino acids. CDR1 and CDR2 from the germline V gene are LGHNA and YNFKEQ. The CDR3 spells CASSQDPGTASYNEQFF. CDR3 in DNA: TGTGCCAGCAGCCAAGATCCGGGGACAGCCTCCTACAATGAGCAGTTCTTC.

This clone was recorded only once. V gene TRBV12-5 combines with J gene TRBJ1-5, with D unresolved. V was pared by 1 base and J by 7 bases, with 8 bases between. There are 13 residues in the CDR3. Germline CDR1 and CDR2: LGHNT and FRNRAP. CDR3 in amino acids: CASGLGVSQPQHF. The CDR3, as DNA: TGTGCTAGTGGTTTGGGGGTTTCCCAGCCCCAGCATTTT.

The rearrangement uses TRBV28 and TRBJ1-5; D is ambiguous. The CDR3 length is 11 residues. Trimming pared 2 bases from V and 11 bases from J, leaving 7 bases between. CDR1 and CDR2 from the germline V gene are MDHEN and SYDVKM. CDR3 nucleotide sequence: TGTGCCAGCAGTTTAGAAAGGGCCCAGCATTTT. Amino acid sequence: CASSLERAQHF.